The 3 T cell receptor beta chains presented below share a single source sample, sequenced in a study of early T cells in non-severe SARS-CoV-2 infection. TCRdb re-analysed the 5' RACE reads in MiXCR, keeping a single row per CDR3 protein. The repertoire consists of about 80,000 distinct CDR3 sequences, with 9.5% to 15% occurring once and the leading ten covering 1.1%. Sequences were obtained from whole blood. These receptors were obtained from an adult who was a healthcare worker with PCR-confirmed SARS-CoV-2 infection or an uninfected control (not recorded which).

In this sample, this clonotype turned up a few times. This chain connects TRBV28 to TRBJ1-2; TRBD1 agrees at 9 bases. The CDR3 is 13 amino acids. Trimming at V came to 6 bases and at J to 8 bases, leaving 7 bases not matched to a gene. Germline CDR1 reads MDHEN; CDR2 reads SYDVKM. As DNA, the CDR3 is TGTGCCAGCAGCCCCGGGACAGGGCGAGGCTACACCTTC. Encoded protein: CASSPGTGRGYTF.

The chain uses TRBV28 and TRBJ1-1; no clear D gene. Trimming shortened V by 7 bases and J by 4 bases, and 10 bases separated the two germline ends. CDR1 is MDHEN, CDR2 SYDVKM, per germline. The CDR3 contains 12 residues. In DNA, the CDR3 is TGTGCCAGCACTCCGACGGGCACTGAAGCTTTCTTT. This codes for CASTPTGTEAFF.

This clonotype has more than one count but fewer than ten. The genes are TRBV6-2 or TRBV6-3 and TRBJ2-5; D remains unclear. The ends were cut back, 0 bases at V and 0 bases at J, with 5 bases in the middle. The CDR3 length is 14 residues. The germline V gene encodes CDR1 MNHEY and CDR2 SVGEGT. For the CDR3, the DNA is TGTGCCAGCAGTTACTCTCCGGACCAAGAGACCCAGTACTTC. Amino acids: CASSYSPDQETQYF.